The T cell receptor (beta chain) under discussion was sequenced for a study of cytomegalovirus exposure and HLA in healthy donors. Overall study findings and caveats: HLA alleles showed associations with some 15,000 TCR beta sequences in a later analysis, at a 0.05 false discovery rate.

Each donor was nominally healthy when sampled (though unrecorded immune exposures were likely). Concerning this clone itself: Its specificity is unknown.

The study ran its PCR with 60 Vbeta and 13 Jbeta primers. Some clones are missing from TCRdb's copy, which holds only in-frame ones; the method was immunoSEQ multiplex PCR. Of 200,000 to 250,000 clones in the sample, more than 75% are singletons; the top ten hold 2.5% to 3.5%. The V segment lost 6 bases and the J segment 7 bases; nucleotides outside the gene matches: 10. The CDR3 is 15 residues long. Germline loops: CDR1 SGHTA, CDR2 FQGNSA. The TCR sequence derives from a woman aged 40 to 50 in good health and CMV-seronegative. This rearrangement joins TRBV7-2 to TRBJ2-2, with 8 bases lining up with TRBD2. Sequenced material: PBMCs. DNA of the CDR3: TGTGCCAGCAGGCTTACCGGGACTAGTATCGGGGAGCTGTTTTTT. Translating gives CASRLTGTSIGELFF.